Presented here are 10 T cell receptor beta chains from one specimen sequenced in a study of PD-1 blockade in classical Hodgkin lymphoma. Method: immunoSEQ multiplex PCR; TCRdb's copy keeps in-frame clones and lacks some. The sample lists some 10,000 clones; roughly four fifths were seen once. Every patient was affected by relapse after autologous stem cell transplantation, while exposure to brentuximab vedotin was not uniform. Sequenced here: peripheral blood mononuclear cells (PBMCs), sampled before the second cycle of nivolumab. The receptors were gathered from a human donor with classical Hodgkin lymphoma.

The chain links TRBV30 to TRBJ1-2; weak D call: TRBD1 (5 bases). CDR3 size: 17 residues. With 0 bases removed from V and 5 bases from J, the gap between germline ends came to 22 bases. CDR1 is GTSNPN, CDR2 SVGIG, per germline (reference sequence). CDR3 sequence (DNA): TGTGCCTGGAGTGTACCTTGGCAGGGAAGGGGTTCATATGGCTACACCTTC. Its translation is CAWSVPWQGRGSYGYTF. The variable domain in full, completed from reference TRBV30 and TRBJ1-2, reads SQTIHQWPATLVQPVGSPLSLECTVEGTSNPNLYWYRQAAGRGLQLLFYSVGIGQISSEVPQNLSASRPQDRQFILSSKKLLLSDSGFYLCAWSVPWQGRGSYGYTFGSGTRLTVV.

The chain carries TRBV19 and TRBJ1-5; D not resolved. The germline V gene encodes CDR1 LNHDA and CDR2 SQIVND (reference sequence). V was trimmed by 2 bases and J by 9 bases, leaving 23 bases between them. The CDR3 loop spans 17 amino acids. CDR3 in DNA: TGTGCCAGTAGTATACGGGGAGCGGGTGGAGCCCAATCGCCCCAGCATTTT. Translating it yields CASSIRGAGGAQSPQHF.

The chain carries TRBV5-1 and TRBJ1-2, with a possible D match to TRBD1 (6 bases). Looked up from germline, CDR1 is SGHRS and CDR2 is YFSETQ. The germline V and J ends were trimmed by 6 bases and 4 bases, with 19 bases remaining between them. The CDR3 covers 15 residues. In DNA, the CDR3 is TGCGCCAGCAACTTCCAACAGGGCCTTGGCTATGGCTACACCTTC. This codes for CASNFQQGLGYGYTF.

V gene TRBV30 combines with J gene TRBJ2-5; 8 nucleotides align to TRBD1. The CDR3 extends over 15 amino acids. Germline V gene data show CDR1 as GTSNPN and CDR2 as SVGIG (reference sequence). J lost 5 bases, V lost 2 bases, and 10 bases had no gene match. The CDR3 is CAWSSTGGYVETQYF. The DNA for the CDR3 is TGTGCCTGGAGTTCTACAGGGGGATATGTGGAGACCCAGTACTTC.

V gene TRBV15 combines with J gene TRBJ2-7, with D perhaps TRBD2 (7 bases). The germline V and J ends were trimmed by 3 bases and 4 bases, with 13 bases remaining between them. CDR3 length: 14 residues. The germline gives CDR1 LNHNV, CDR2 YYDKDF (reference sequence). The CDR3 bases are TGTGCCACCAGCAGTCACGGGGGGCTATACGAGCAGTACTTC. It specifies CATSSHGGLYEQYF.

The chain recombines TRBV7-3 with TRBJ2-5, with 15 bases lining up with TRBD2. This CDR3 has 17 residues. CDR1 and CDR2 from the germline V gene are SGHTA and FQGTGA. Germline trimming cut 0 bases from V and 5 bases from J; bases unmatched to any gene: 4. The CDR3 nucleotides are TGTGCCAGCAGCTTAACAGGGACTAGCGGGGGGCGGGAGACCCAGTACTTC. This encodes CASSLTGTSGGRETQYF.

This sequence joins TRBV4-1 and TRBJ2-3, with 8 nucleotides matching TRBD1. With 1 base clipped from V and 7 bases from J, the junction kept 7 bases outside the gene matches. This CDR3 spans 15 amino acids. The germline gives CDR1 MGHRA, CDR2 YSYEKL. The CDR3 region has the DNA TGCGCCAGCAGCCAAGTAGTGGCAGGGGGCAATACGCAGTATTTT. This encodes CASSQVVAGGNTQYF.

V and J are TRBV7-8 and TRBJ1-1; D is unresolved. The V gene lost 7 bases and the J gene lost 1 base, with 10 bases spanning the gap. This CDR3 has 13 amino acids. CDR1 is SGHVS, CDR2 FQNEAQ, per germline. In nucleotides, the CDR3 is TGTGCCAGCACTATACAACGGAACACTGAAGCTTTCTTT. Amino acids: CASTIQRNTEAFF.

The V call is TRBV18, the J call TRBJ2-1; the D is unclear. Between the trimmed V and J ends, which lost 1 base and 5 bases, there was a span of 18 bases. This CDR3 has 17 residues. Germline V lookup: CDR1 KGHSH, CDR2 LQKENI. The CDR3 DNA sequence: TGTGCCAGCTCACCACTTCCGACGGGTACTCGGCACAATGAGCAGTTCTTC. As protein: CASSPLPTGTRHNEQFF.

This clone was seen a single time. The chain carries TRBV19 and TRBJ2-5; D is uncertain. V lost 10 bases to trimming and J lost 2 bases, with 11 bases between them. Looked up from germline, CDR1 is LNHDA and CDR2 is SQIVND (reference sequence). This CDR3 is built from 12 residues. The CDR3 bases are TGTGCCACATCCCCCAATCAAGAGACCCAGTACTTC. This gives the protein CATSPNQETQYF.